Listed here are 20 T cell receptor beta chains from one sample, sequenced in a study of shared clonotypes between healthy human individuals. TCRdb keeps only in-frame clones here, not all; method: immunoSEQ multiplex PCR. The sample consists of some 530,000 clones, 78% of them appearing once. Sequenced sample: PBMCs. These receptors all stem from a woman between 40 and 55 years old in good health. Some clones in this sample may be carry-over from other donors' samples.

The gene calls are TRBV6-1 and TRBJ1-2; 7 nucleotides align to TRBD1. V trimming: 4 bases; J trimming: 4 bases; junction bases outside the gene matches: 3. This CDR3 contains 13 residues. Germline CDR1 is MNHNS and CDR2 is SASEGT. The CDR3 DNA reads TGTGCCAGCAGTGCCAGGGGGGTCTATGGCTACACCTTC. Translated, it gives CASSARGVYGYTF.

The genes are TRBV15 and TRBJ2-1, with D tentatively TRBD2 (5 bases). Between the trimmed V and J ends, which lost 0 bases and 1 base, there was a span of 13 bases. This CDR3 has 17 residues. Germline CDR1 and CDR2: LNHNV and YYDKDF (reference sequence). The CDR3 reads CATSRDRGPFSYNEQFF. The CDR3 nucleotides read TGTGCCACCAGCAGAGATCGAGGGCCCTTTTCCTACAATGAGCAGTTCTTC.

This clone was detected only a few times. The chain couples TRBV6-1 to TRBJ1-3; D possibly corresponds to TRBD1 (6 bases). Per the germline V gene, CDR1 is MNHNS and CDR2 is SASEGT. The CDR3 sequence is 14 residues long. Trimming took off 2 bases at V and 6 bases at J, with 11 bases between the two ends. This CDR3 is CASSENRDPNTIYF. The CDR3 DNA reads TGTGCCAGCAGTGAAAACAGGGACCCAAACACCATATATTTT.

The chain couples TRBV2 to TRBJ1-1; D ambiguous. Germline V gene sequence: CDR1 SNHLY, CDR2 FYNNEI. Between the trimmed V and J ends, which lost 10 bases and 1 base, there was a span of 13 bases. The length of the CDR3 is 13 residues. CDR3 in amino acids: CATTSAGNTEAFF. CDR3 DNA sequence: TGTGCCACTACGAGCGCCGGGAACACTGAAGCTTTCTTT.

The chain couples TRBV7-9 to TRBJ2-7, with D possibly TRBD1 on 5 matching bases. Trimming took off 6 bases at V and 2 bases at J, with 14 bases between the two ends. CDR1 is SEHNR and CDR2 is FQNEAQ in the germline V gene (reference sequence). This CDR3 has 14 amino acids. The CDR3 sequence is CASRGPGSPYEQYF. CDR3 in DNA: TGTGCCAGCAGGGGGCCAGGGTCCCCCTACGAGCAGTACTTC.

This chain joins TRBV14 and TRBJ2-3; 11 positions agree with TRBD2. The V and J ends lost 1 base and 1 base, in that order; junction bases with no gene match: 1. The CDR3 covers 16 residues. CDR1 and CDR2 from the germline V gene are SGHDN and FVKESK. The DNA of the CDR3 is TGTGCCAGCAGCCAAGCACTAGCGGGAGGCACAGATACGCAGTATTTT. Translating it yields CASSQALAGGTDTQYF.

Worth noting for this clone: This same CDR3 is encoded by further DNA sequences in the sample. This rearrangement joins TRBV29-1 to TRBJ2-7, with D uncertain. V was cut by 1 base and J by 4 bases, with 5 bases left in between. There are 11 residues in the CDR3. CDR1 is SQVTM and CDR2 is ANQGSEA in the germline V gene. The DNA of the CDR3 is TGCAGCGTTGAAGGGGCTTACGAGCAGTACTTC. This sequence encodes CSVEGAYEQYF.

The CDR3 sequence: CASSLNREPDPYF. Here the CDR3 DNA reads TGTGCCAGCAGCCTAAACAGGGAACCGGATCCATACTTC. V is TRBV11-2 and J is TRBJ2-5; a possible D gene is TRBD1 (6 bases). The CDR3 runs 13 residues. Trimming left V 5 bases short and J 14 bases short, with 21 bases between. Germline V gene sequence: CDR1 SGHAT, CDR2 FQNNGV.

Here the CDR3 reads CASSPPASPQETQYF. In nucleotides, the CDR3 is TGTGCCAGCAGCCCCCCCGCCTCTCCCCAAGAGACCCAGTACTTC. The V and J genes are TRBV11-2 and TRBJ2-5; unclear D gene. CDR1 and CDR2 from the germline V gene are SGHAT and FQNNGV. The CDR3 loop spans 15 amino acids. Trimming removed 5 bases at V and 1 base at J, with 14 bases between.

This clone showed up just once. This chain links TRBV27 with TRBJ1-5, with a weak D call TRBD1 (5 bases). The CDR3 sequence is 13 residues long. V lost 3 bases to trimming and J lost 7 bases, with 10 bases between them. The germline gives CDR1 MNHEY, CDR2 SMNVEV (reference sequence). CDR3 DNA: TGTGCCAGCAGTTTTTGGGGGACGCAGCCCCAGCATTTT. Translation: CASSFWGTQPQHF.

Points on this clone: The same CDR3 arises from other DNA sequences in this sample as well. The V call is TRBV7-2, the J call TRBJ2-3, with no clear D. Trimming took off 2 bases at V and 3 bases at J, with 9 bases between the two ends. The CDR3 has 14 amino acids. The V gene's germline CDR1 is SGHTA and CDR2 FQGNSA. The CDR3 DNA reads as TGTGCCAGCAGCTTAACTGGTGGTACAGATACGCAGTATTTT. It is translated as CASSLTGGTDTQYF. Using reference TRBV7-2 and TRBJ2-3 for the parts outside the CDR3, the full variable domain is GAGVSQSPSNKVTEKGKDVELRCDPISGHTALYWYRQSLGQGLEFLIYFQGNSAPDKSGLPSDRFSAERTGGSVSTLTIQRTQQEDSAVYLCASSLTGGTDTQYFGPGTRLTVL.

CDR3 amino acids: CASSLTGLEGYEQYF. The CDR3 coding sequence is TGTGCCAGCAGCCTAACAGGGCTTGAGGGGTACGAGCAGTACTTC. The rearrangement links TRBV6-5 to TRBJ2-7; TRBD1 might be the D (6 bases). The CDR3 consists of 15 residues. V lost 6 bases and J 4 bases, leaving 19 bases between the germline ends. Germline CDR1 reads MNHEY; CDR2 reads SVGAGI.

The chain has TRBV4-3 and TRBJ2-5; D may be TRBD2 (5 bases). Per the germline V gene, CDR1 is LGHNA and CDR2 is YSLEER. CDR3 size: 15 residues. V lost 3 bases to trimming and J lost 4 bases, with 15 bases between them. DNA for the CDR3: TGCGCCAGCAGCCACTCCGGGGATATAACAGAGACCCAGTACTTC. It is translated as CASSHSGDITETQYF.

The CDR3 loop is CAWFRQADTGELFF. CDR3 coding DNA: TGTGCCTGGTTTCGCCAGGCGGACACCGGGGAGCTGTTTTTT. The rearrangement links TRBV30 to TRBJ2-2; the D is unclear. V lost 5 bases to trimming and J lost 3 bases, with 13 bases between them. This CDR3 spans 14 amino acids. Germline values: CDR1 GTSNPN, CDR2 SVGIG (reference sequence).

This clone was found once. The chain carries TRBV19 and TRBJ1-5; no reliable D call. V gave up 8 bases and J gave up 0 bases, with 17 bases separating them. Germline-derived CDR1 and CDR2 are LNHDA and SQIVND (reference sequence). This CDR3 has 16 residues. CDR3: CASGRPEDFSNQPQHF. The CDR3 nucleotides are TGTGCCAGTGGACGACCTGAAGACTTTAGCAATCAGCCCCAGCATTTT.

This chain joins TRBV30 and TRBJ2-3; D ambiguous. Trimming shortened V by 1 base and J by 0 bases, and 14 bases separated the two germline ends. This CDR3 is built from 16 residues. Germline CDR1 is GTSNPN and CDR2 is SVGIG (reference sequence). The CDR3 here is CAWSGSTRASTDTQYF. DNA of the CDR3: TGTGCCTGGAGTGGGTCAACAAGAGCTAGCACAGATACGCAGTATTTT.

J is TRBJ2-7 and V is TRBV11-2; 8 bases fit TRBD2. CDR3 size: 15 residues. Unmatched junction bases numbered 13, after V lost 5 bases and J lost 7 bases. The germline CDR1 and CDR2 sequences are SGHAT and FQNNGV. CDR3 loop: CASSVPGLGPLEQYF. The CDR3 nucleotides read TGTGCCAGCAGCGTCCCGGGACTAGGGCCTTTGGAGCAGTACTTC.

V usage is TRBV5-1 and J usage is TRBJ1-1; the D gene is possibly TRBD1 (5 bases). The CDR3 is made up of 14 amino acids. CDR1 and CDR2 (germline): SGHRS, YFSETQ. V was pared by 0 bases and J by 3 bases, with 9 bases between. The CDR3 DNA follows: TGCGCCAGCAGCTTGGCCCGCAGGGACACTGAAGCTTTCTTT. It codes for CASSLARRDTEAFF. The complete variable domain, with remaining parts taken from reference TRBV5-1 and TRBJ1-1, reads KAGVTQTPRYLIKTRGQQVTLSCSPISGHRSVSWYQQTPGQGLQFLFEYFSETQRNKGNFPGRFSGRQFSNSRSEMNVSTLELGDSALYLCASSLARRDTEAFFGQGTRLTVV.

The rearrangement links TRBV6-4 to TRBJ2-7; 7 bases are shared with TRBD1. Germline V gives CDR1 MRHNA, CDR2 SNTAGT. CDR3 size: 17 residues. V dropped 1 base and J dropped 0; count of bases not matched to a gene: 9. CDR3 nucleotide sequence: TGTGCCAGCAGTGACTTCGTAAGGGGGCCTAACTCCTACGAGCAGTACTTC. The encoded protein is CASSDFVRGPNSYEQYF.

The chain carries TRBV29-1 and TRBJ2-7, with 8 bases that match TRBD1. Germline assignment: CDR1 SQVTM and CDR2 ANQGSEA. With V trimmed by 7 bases and J by 6 bases, 11 bases remained unmatched. The CDR3 length is 13 residues. CDR3 in amino acids: CSAQDRAHGEQYF. The CDR3 DNA reads TGCAGCGCCCAGGACAGGGCTCACGGCGAGCAGTACTTC.